This T cell receptor (beta chain) is drawn from a study of T cells after yellow fever vaccination. Study results and limitations: Post-booster repertoires again held most primary-vaccination clones (96% CD4, around 90% CD8). FACS-sorted repertoires could harbor abundant contaminating bulk-population clonotypes.

The germline V and J ends were trimmed by 4 bases and 0 bases, with 14 bases remaining between them. Germline CDR1 and CDR2: SEHNR and FQNEAQ (reference sequence). The CDR3 loop spans 16 amino acids. This clonotype was detected ten times or more. What it binds is unknown. Universal primer sites and UMIs were introduced during 5'RACE template-switching synthesis of TCR cDNA. Using its own MiXCR run on the 5' RACE reads, TCRdb lists one record per CDR3 protein. The data show 250,000 to 400,000 distinct CDR3 sequences, with 3.5% to 4.5% seen just once and approximately 19% held by the top ten. This sequence was found in a man younger than 30 who received the YFV17D yellow fever vaccine. Sequencing was performed on PBMCs, taken 15 days after the yellow fever booster vaccination. V usage is TRBV7-9 and J usage is TRBJ2-3; D might be TRBD2 (5 bases). CDR3 in DNA: TGTGCCAGCAGCTCGCGGCTGGCGGGCAGCACAGATACGCAGTATTTT. This gives the protein CASSSRLAGSTDTQYF.